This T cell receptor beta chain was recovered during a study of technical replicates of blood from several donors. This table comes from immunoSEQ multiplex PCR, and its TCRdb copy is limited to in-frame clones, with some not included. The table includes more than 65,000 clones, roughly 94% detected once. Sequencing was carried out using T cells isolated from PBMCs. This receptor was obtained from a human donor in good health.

The CDR3 protein is CASGRTGSGYTF. DNA of the CDR3: TGTGCCAGTGGGCGGACAGGGAGCGGCTACACCTTC. This chain connects TRBV19 to TRBJ1-2, with TRBD1 matching 8 bases. The CDR3 contains 12 residues. Trimming at V came to 8 bases and at J to 8 bases, leaving 7 bases not matched to a gene. The V gene's germline CDR1 is LNHDA and CDR2 SQIVND (reference sequence).